This is a list of T cell receptor beta chains from one sample in a study of blood T cell repertoires in COVID-19. Some clones are missing from TCRdb's copy, which holds only in-frame ones; the method was immunoSEQ multiplex PCR. The data show approximately 300,000 clones, around 87% seen once. Sequenced input: peripheral blood. These receptors originate from a woman between 40 and 55 years old with COVID-19, enrolled during active disease. Both conserved end residues are part of each CDR3. Fields, in order: V gene, J gene, clone size, D gene, CDR3 protein, CDR3 DNA. The D gene is left open where the match is weak. The size of a clone is reported for some rows only, either as once, few or many, or as a class for expanded clones.

>TRBV21-1|TRBJ1-4|once|.
CASSKASHRAGGEKLFF
TGTGCCAGCAGCAAAGCTTCCCACAGGGCAGGGGGTGAAAAACTGTTTTTT
>TRBV15|TRBJ2-7|.|TRBD2
CATSQGGRAREQYF
TGTGCCACCAGTCAGGGCGGGAGGGCGCGAGAGCAGTACTTC
>TRBV19|TRBJ1-1|.|.
CASSFVGRETEAFF
TGTGCCAGTTCCTTTGTCGGGAGGGAAACTGAAGCTTTCTTT
>TRBV2|TRBJ2-2|.|.
CASSEGYGAGELFF
TGTGCCAGCAGTGAGGGCTACGGGGCCGGGGAGCTGTTTTTT
>TRBV9|TRBJ2-7|.|.
CASSESPVYEQYF
TGTGCCAGCAGCGAGAGCCCCGTCTACGAGCAGTACTTC
>TRBV4-2|TRBJ1-5|.|.
CASSQAPSQPQHF
TGTGCCAGCAGCCAAGCCCCTAGTCAGCCCCAGCATTTT
>TRBV27|TRBJ1-5|.|.
CASSPTEINQPQHF
TGTGCCAGCAGTCCGACAGAGATCAATCAGCCCCAGCATTTT
>TRBV11-2|TRBJ1-1|.|.
CASIPWGEIGAEAFF
TGTGCCAGCATTCCTTGGGGGGAGATCGGCGCTGAAGCTTTCTTT
>TRBV9|TRBJ1-6|.|.
CASSEGGDSPLHF
TGTGCCAGCAGTGAAGGGGGGGACTCACCCCTCCACTTT
>TRBV30|TRBJ2-1|.|TRBD2
CAWSVLAGGGGYNEQFF
TGTGCCTGGAGTGTACTAGCGGGAGGGGGCGGCTACAATGAGCAGTTCTTC
>TRBV7-8|TRBJ1-2|.|.
CASSSQGLGYTF
TGTGCCAGCAGCTCCCAGGGCTTAGGCTACACCTTC
>TRBV5-5|TRBJ2-5|.|.
CASSRGAPQETQYF
TGTGCCAGCAGCCGCGGGGCGCCCCAAGAGACCCAGTACTTC
>TRBV4-1|TRBJ1-4|.|.
CASSRENQKTSGTNEKLFF
TGCGCCAGCAGCCGCGAAAACCAGAAGACATCAGGAACTAATGAAAAACTGTTTTTT
>TRBV5-1|TRBJ1-2|.|.
CASSLQGGLQTPHTF
TGCGCCAGCAGCTTGCAGGGAGGGCTGCAGACCCCCCACACCTTC
>TRBV28|TRBJ2-2|once|TRBD1
CASSLMTGARGNTGELFF
TGTGCCAGCAGCTTGATGACAGGGGCCAGGGGGAACACCGGGGAGCTGTTTTTT
>TRBV4-1|TRBJ2-4|.|.
CASSHPPGGRGNIQYF
TGCGCCAGCAGCCACCCACCCGGGGGGCGCGGAAACATTCAGTACTTC
>TRBV2|TRBJ2-2|.|.
CASNRGNTGELFF
TGTGCCAGCAACCGGGGGAACACCGGGGAGCTGTTTTTT
>TRBV27|TRBJ2-7|.|TRBD1
CASSLDHPGTAAYEQYF
TGTGCCAGCAGTTTAGATCACCCCGGGACAGCCGCCTACGAGCAGTACTTC
>TRBV6-2/TRBV6-3|TRBJ1-5|few|.
CASSYSGARRVSNQPQHF
TGTGCCAGCAGTTACTCGGGAGCCAGGAGAGTAAGCAATCAGCCCCAGCATTTT
>TRBV28|TRBJ2-5|.|TRBD1
CASIPGQGGETQYF
TGTGCCAGCATCCCGGGACAGGGGGGAGAGACCCAGTACTTC
>TRBV30|TRBJ2-7|.|.
CAWSVQGAHYEQYF
TGTGCCTGGAGTGTACAAGGGGCCCACTACGAGCAGTACTTC
>TRBV5-1|TRBJ2-5|.|.
CASSFAPPEETQYF
TGCGCCAGCAGCTTTGCCCCTCCAGAAGAGACCCAGTACTTC
>TRBV10-3|TRBJ1-5|few|TRBD1
CATCAGGGNQPQHF
TGTGCCACCTGTGCAGGGGGTGGGAATCAGCCCCAGCATTTT
>TRBV28|TRBJ2-5|.|.
CASRQQKETQYF
TGTGCCAGCAGACAACAGAAAGAGACCCAGTACTTC
>TRBV15|TRBJ2-7|.|.
CATSRDRDEQYF
TGTGCCACCAGCAGAGATCGAGACGAGCAGTACTTC
>TRBV6-5|TRBJ2-7|.|TRBD1
CASDRVSYEQYF
TGTGCCAGCGACAGGGTCTCCTACGAGCAGTACTTC
>TRBV5-1|TRBJ1-1|.|.
CASSNREGGTEAFF
TGCGCCAGCAGCAACAGGGAAGGTGGCACTGAAGCTTTCTTT
>TRBV4-2|TRBJ2-7|.|.
CASSQRGGGSYEQYF
TGTGCCAGCAGCCAAAGAGGGGGGGGATCCTACGAGCAGTACTTC
>TRBV3-1/TRBV3-2|TRBJ2-1|.|.
CASSLTSSVRRNEQFF
TGTGCCAGCAGCCTGACGAGTAGCGTGAGACGTAATGAGCAGTTCTTC
>TRBV19|TRBJ2-3|.|.
CASSIVPRGGTSRDTQYF
TGTGCCAGTAGTATTGTGCCGAGGGGGGGAACTAGCCGGGATACGCAGTATTTT
>TRBV2|TRBJ2-5|.|TRBD2
CASSELTSGGGETQYF
TGTGCCAGCAGTGAGTTGACTAGCGGGGGCGGGGAGACCCAGTACTTC
>TRBV25-1|TRBJ1-1|.|.
CASSVQGGTDTEAFF
TGTGCCAGCAGTGTGCAGGGCGGTACCGACACTGAAGCTTTCTTT
>TRBV30|TRBJ2-7|.|.
CAWESGTAGYEQYF
TGTGCCTGGGAGAGCGGAACCGCGGGCTACGAGCAGTACTTC
>TRBV5-6|TRBJ2-3|.|.
CASSLEGEGFLADTQYF
TGTGCCAGCAGCCTTGAGGGGGAAGGGTTTTTGGCAGATACGCAGTATTTT
>TRBV28|TRBJ2-3|.|.
CASSLPQGYGTDTQYF
TGTGCCAGCAGTCTCCCTCAGGGGTATGGCACAGATACGCAGTATTTT
>TRBV25-1|TRBJ1-2|few|TRBD1
CASSAVGTGSGYTF
TGTGCCAGCAGTGCTGTAGGGACAGGGTCCGGCTACACCTTC
>TRBV4-3|TRBJ1-2|.|.
CASSQDPGVPYTF
TGCGCCAGCAGCCAAGATCCGGGTGTCCCCTACACCTTC
>TRBV9|TRBJ2-7|.|.
CASSPRQGRGSYEQYF
TGTGCCAGCAGCCCCAGACAAGGGCGAGGGTCCTACGAGCAGTACTTC
>TRBV3-1/TRBV3-2|TRBJ1-2|.|.
CASSQDRGSGYTF
TGTGCCAGCAGCCAAGATCGTGGTAGTGGCTACACCTTC
>TRBV7-2|TRBJ2-7|.|TRBD2
CASSLFRSGRIFSYEQYF
TGTGCCAGCAGCTTATTCCGGAGCGGGAGGATATTCTCCTACGAGCAGTACTTC
>TRBV4-1|TRBJ1-2|.|.
CASSQDRRVYGYTF
TGCGCCAGCAGCCAAGACAGACGGGTCTATGGCTACACCTTC
>TRBV19|TRBJ1-1|.|.
CASSLRSSRDTEAFF
TGTGCCAGTAGTCTCCGATCCAGTCGGGACACTGAAGCTTTCTTT
>TRBV9|TRBJ1-1|once|.
CASSPSVAPEAFF
TGTGCCAGCAGCCCCTCTGTCGCGCCTGAAGCTTTCTTT
>TRBV20-1|TRBJ2-1|.|.
CSANPRYEQFF
TGCAGTGCCAATCCTAGGTATGAGCAGTTCTTC
>TRBV11-2|TRBJ1-1|.|.
CASSLVGAGGTEAFF
TGTGCCAGCAGCTTAGTGGGGGCGGGCGGGACTGAAGCTTTCTTT
>TRBV7-3|TRBJ2-3|.|TRBD2
CASSDIAGGRDTQYF
TGTGCCAGCAGCGACATAGCGGGAGGACGAGATACGCAGTATTTT